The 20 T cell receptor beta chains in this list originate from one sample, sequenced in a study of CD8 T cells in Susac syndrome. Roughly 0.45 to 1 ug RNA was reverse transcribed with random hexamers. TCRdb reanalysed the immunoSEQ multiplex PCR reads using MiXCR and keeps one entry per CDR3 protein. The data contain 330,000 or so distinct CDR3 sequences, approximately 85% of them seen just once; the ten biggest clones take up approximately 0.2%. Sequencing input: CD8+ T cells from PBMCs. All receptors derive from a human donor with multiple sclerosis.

The DNA for the CDR3 is TGTGCCAGCAGCTTACTCTCCGGGACTAGCGGGAGCGGATGGAACAATGAGCAGTTCTTC. Its protein product is CASSLLSGTSGSGWNNEQFF. The V gene is TRBV11-1, the J gene TRBJ2-1, with 14 bases lining up with TRBD2. The J segment lost 5 bases and the V segment lost 2 bases, leaving 14 bases of the junction unmatched. The germline CDR1 and CDR2 sequences are SGHAT and FQDESV (reference sequence). The CDR3 is 20 residues long.

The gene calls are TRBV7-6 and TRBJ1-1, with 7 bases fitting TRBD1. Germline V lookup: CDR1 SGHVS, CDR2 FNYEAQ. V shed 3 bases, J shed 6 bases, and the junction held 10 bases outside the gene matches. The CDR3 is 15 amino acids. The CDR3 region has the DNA TGTGCCAGCAGCTTCAGAGGGGGCTACACGGCTGAAGCTTTCTTT. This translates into CASSFRGGYTAEAFF.

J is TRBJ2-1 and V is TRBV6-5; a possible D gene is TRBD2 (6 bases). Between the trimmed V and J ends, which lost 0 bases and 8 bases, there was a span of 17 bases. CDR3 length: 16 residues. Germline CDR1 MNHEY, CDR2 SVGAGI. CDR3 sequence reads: CASSYSSGEVGDEQFF. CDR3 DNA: TGTGCCAGCAGTTACTCTTCGGGGGAGGTCGGGGATGAGCAGTTCTTC.

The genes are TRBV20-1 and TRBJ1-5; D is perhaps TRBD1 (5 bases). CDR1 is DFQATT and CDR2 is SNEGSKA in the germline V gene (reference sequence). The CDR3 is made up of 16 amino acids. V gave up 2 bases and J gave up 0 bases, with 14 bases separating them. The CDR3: CSARHSDSLSNQPQHF. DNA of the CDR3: TGCAGTGCTAGACATAGCGACAGTCTTAGCAATCAGCCCCAGCATTTT.

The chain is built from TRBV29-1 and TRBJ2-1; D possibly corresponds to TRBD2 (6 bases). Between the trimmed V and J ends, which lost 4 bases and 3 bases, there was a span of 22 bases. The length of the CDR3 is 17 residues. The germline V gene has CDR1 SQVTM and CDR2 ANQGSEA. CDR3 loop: CSVAGNAEGRDYNEQFF. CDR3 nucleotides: TGCAGCGTTGCGGGGAACGCGGAGGGTAGGGACTACAATGAGCAGTTCTTC.

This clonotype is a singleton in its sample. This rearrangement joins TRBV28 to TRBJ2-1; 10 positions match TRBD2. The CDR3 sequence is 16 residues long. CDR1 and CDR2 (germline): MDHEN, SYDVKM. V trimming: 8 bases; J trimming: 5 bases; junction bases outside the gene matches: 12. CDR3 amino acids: CASGPLAGGLDNEQFF. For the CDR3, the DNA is TGTGCCAGCGGCCCCTTAGCGGGAGGCCTCGACAATGAGCAGTTCTTC. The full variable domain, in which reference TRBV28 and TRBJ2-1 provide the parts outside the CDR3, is DVKVTQSSRYLVKRTGEKVFLECVQDMDHENMFWYRQDPGLGLRLIYFSYDVKMKEKGDIPEGYSVSREKKERFSLILESASTNQTSMYLCASGPLAGGLDNEQFFGPGTRLTVL.

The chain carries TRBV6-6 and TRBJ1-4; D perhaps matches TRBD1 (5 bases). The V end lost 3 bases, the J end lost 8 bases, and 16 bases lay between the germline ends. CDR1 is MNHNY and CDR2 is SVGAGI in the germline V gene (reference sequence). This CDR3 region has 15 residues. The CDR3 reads CASSYGSQAGEKLFF. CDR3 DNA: TGTGCCAGCAGTTATGGCAGTCAGGCAGGGGAAAAACTGTTTTTT.

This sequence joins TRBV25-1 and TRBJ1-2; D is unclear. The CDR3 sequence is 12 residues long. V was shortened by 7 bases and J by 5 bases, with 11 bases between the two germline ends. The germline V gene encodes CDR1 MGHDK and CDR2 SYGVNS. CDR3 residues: CASTGIHYGYTF. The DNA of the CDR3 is TGTGCCAGCACCGGGATCCATTATGGCTACACCTTC.

CDR3 amino acids: CASSSGGTAYEQYF. DNA of the CDR3: TGCGCCAGCAGCTCTGGCGGGACAGCCTACGAGCAGTACTTC. The gene calls are TRBV5-1 and TRBJ2-7; a possible D gene is TRBD1 (7 bases). The V and J ends lost 3 bases and 2 bases respectively, with 12 bases between them. CDR3 length: 14 amino acids. Per the germline V gene, CDR1 is SGHRS and CDR2 is YFSETQ.

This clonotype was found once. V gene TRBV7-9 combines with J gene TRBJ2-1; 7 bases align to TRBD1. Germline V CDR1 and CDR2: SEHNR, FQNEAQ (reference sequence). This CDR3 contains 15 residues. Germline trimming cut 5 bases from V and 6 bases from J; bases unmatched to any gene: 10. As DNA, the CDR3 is TGTGCCAGCAGCCAGGGGACAGCAATATTCAATGAGCAGTTCTTC. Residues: CASSQGTAIFNEQFF.

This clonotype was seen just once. CDR3 amino acids: CASRGRDSYEQYF. The CDR3 region has the DNA TGTGCCAGCAGGGGACGGGACTCCTACGAGCAGTACTTC. The chain has TRBV27 and TRBJ2-7, with D perhaps TRBD1 or TRBD2 (5 bases each). V was trimmed by 6 bases and J by 0 bases, leaving 9 bases between them. CDR1 and CDR2 (germline): MNHEY, SMNVEV (reference sequence). The CDR3 consists of 13 residues.

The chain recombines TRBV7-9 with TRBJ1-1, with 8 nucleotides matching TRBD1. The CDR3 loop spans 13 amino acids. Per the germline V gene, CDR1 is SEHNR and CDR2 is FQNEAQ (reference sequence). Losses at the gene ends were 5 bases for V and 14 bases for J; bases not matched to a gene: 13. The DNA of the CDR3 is TGTGCCAGCAGCCCATCCGGGACAGGAAATGCATTCTTT. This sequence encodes CASSPSGTGNAFF.

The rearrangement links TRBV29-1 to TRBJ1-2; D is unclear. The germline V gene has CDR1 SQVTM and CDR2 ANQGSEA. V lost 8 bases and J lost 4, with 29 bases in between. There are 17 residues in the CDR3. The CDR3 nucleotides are TGCAGCCTCAATGCCCACCCGATTGACGGAGAGGGCTATGGCTACACCTTC. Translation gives CSLNAHPIDGEGYGYTF.

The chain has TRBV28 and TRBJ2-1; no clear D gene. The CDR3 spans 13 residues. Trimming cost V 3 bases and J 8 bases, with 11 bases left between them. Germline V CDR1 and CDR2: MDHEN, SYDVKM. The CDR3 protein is CASSFPPTDEQFF. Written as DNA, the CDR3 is TGTGCCAGCAGTTTCCCCCCTACGGATGAGCAGTTCTTC.

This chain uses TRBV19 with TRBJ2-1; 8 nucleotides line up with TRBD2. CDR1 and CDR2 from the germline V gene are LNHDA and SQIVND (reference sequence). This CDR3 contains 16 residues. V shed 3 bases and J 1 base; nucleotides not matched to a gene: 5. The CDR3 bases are TGTGCCAGTAGTATCTTGGGACTAGGATCCTACAATGAGCAGTTCTTC. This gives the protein CASSILGLGSYNEQFF.

The CDR3 region is CASSLLGSSYEQYF. The CDR3 DNA follows: TGTGCCAGTAGTTTGCTGGGGAGCTCCTACGAGCAGTACTTC. This chain uses TRBV19 with TRBJ2-7, with D perhaps matching TRBD2 (5 bases). The germline gives CDR1 LNHDA, CDR2 SQIVND (reference sequence). This CDR3 has 14 residues. V lost 5 bases and J lost 0, with 11 bases in between.

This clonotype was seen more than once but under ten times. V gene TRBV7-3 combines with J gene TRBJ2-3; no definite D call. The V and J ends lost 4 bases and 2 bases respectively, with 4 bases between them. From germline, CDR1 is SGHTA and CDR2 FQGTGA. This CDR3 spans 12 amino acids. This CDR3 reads CASSSPTDTQYF. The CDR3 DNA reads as TGTGCCAGCAGCTCCCCCACAGATACGCAGTATTTT.

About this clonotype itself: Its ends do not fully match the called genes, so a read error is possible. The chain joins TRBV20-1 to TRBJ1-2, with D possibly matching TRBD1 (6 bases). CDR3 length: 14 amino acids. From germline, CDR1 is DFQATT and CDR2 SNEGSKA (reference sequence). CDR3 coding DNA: TGCATTGCTAGAGATGTCAGGGGAAACTATGGCTACACCTTC. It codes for CIARDVRGNYGYTF.

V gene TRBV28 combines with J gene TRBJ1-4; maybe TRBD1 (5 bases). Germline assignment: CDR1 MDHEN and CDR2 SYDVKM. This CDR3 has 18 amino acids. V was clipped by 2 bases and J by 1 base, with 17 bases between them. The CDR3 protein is CASSLSAGTGRTNEKLFF. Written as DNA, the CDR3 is TGTGCCAGCAGTTTAAGCGCAGGGACGGGGCGAACTAATGAAAAACTGTTTTTT.

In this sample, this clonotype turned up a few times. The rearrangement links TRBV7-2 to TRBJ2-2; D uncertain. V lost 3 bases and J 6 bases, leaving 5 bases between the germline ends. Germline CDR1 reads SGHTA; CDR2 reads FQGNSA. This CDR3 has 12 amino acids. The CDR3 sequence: CASSFLSGELFF. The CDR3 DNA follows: TGTGCCAGCAGCTTCCTCTCCGGGGAGCTGTTTTTT.